The next 27 T cell receptor beta chains were all read from a single sample in a study of radiation and T cells in renal cell carcinoma. Sequenced by immunoSEQ multiplex PCR; TCRdb stores in-frame clones only, minus some. The sample has 130,000 or so clones, less than 85% seen once. Described time point: baseline pretreatment blood. Treatment described: 15 Gy SBRT to primary tumor, nephrectomy 4 weeks later. The sequencing here drew on blood, taken from a patient whose treatment included radiotherapy and nephrectomy. The origin of the receptors is a woman between 50 and 59 years old with renal cell carcinoma.

V and J are TRBV28 and TRBJ1-2; D is ambiguous. Germline values: CDR1 MDHEN, CDR2 SYDVKM. The CDR3 loop spans 12 amino acids. V shed 2 bases and J shed 8 bases, with 9 bases lying between them. The CDR3 sequence is CASSLEGLGYTF. The CDR3 DNA sequence: TGTGCCAGCAGTTTAGAAGGGTTAGGCTACACCTTC.

The gene calls are TRBV5-1 and TRBJ1-2; D remains ambiguous. V lost 3 bases and J 7 bases, leaving 16 bases between the germline ends. CDR1 is SGHRS, CDR2 YFSETQ, per germline. The length of the CDR3 is 14 residues. The CDR3 loop is CASSSFGPTRGYTF. The CDR3 nucleotides are TGCGCCAGCAGCTCTTTCGGTCCAACGCGTGGCTACACCTTC.

The chain has TRBV5-6 and TRBJ1-4, with no clear D. The CDR3 spans 15 residues. V lost 0 bases to trimming and J lost 4 bases, with 10 bases between them. Germline CDR1 is SGHDT and CDR2 is YYEEEE. In DNA, the CDR3 is TGTGCCAGCAGCTTGGTGGCAAATAGTAATGAAAAACTGTTTTTT. Translating gives CASSLVANSNEKLFF. Supplemented by reference TRBV5-6 and TRBJ1-4, the full variable domain reads DAGVTQSPTHLIKTRGQQVTLRCSPKSGHDTVSWYQQALGQGPQFIFQYYEEEERQRGNFPDRFSGHQFPNYSSELNVNALLLGDSALYLCASSLVANSNEKLFFGSGTQLSVL.

The chain links TRBV4-1 to TRBJ1-5, with 10 nucleotides matching TRBD1. V shed 0 bases and J 5 bases; nucleotides not matched to a gene: 7. The CDR3 contains 17 residues. Germline V lookup: CDR1 MGHRA, CDR2 YSYEKL. CDR3 bases: TGCGCCAGCAGCCAAGACCCCGCGACAGGGGGCTATCAGCCCCAGCATTTT. Translated, it gives CASSQDPATGGYQPQHF.

The chain couples TRBV9 to TRBJ2-5; 7 bases fit TRBD1. This CDR3 region has 15 residues. The V gene end was trimmed by 3 bases and the J gene end by 2 bases; junction bases not matched to a gene: 7. CDR1 and CDR2 from the germline V gene are SGDLS and YYNGEE. DNA of the CDR3: TGTGCCAGCAGCGCAACAGGGGTTGGACAAGAGACCCAGTACTTC. This codes for CASSATGVGQETQYF.

The chain is built from TRBV6-6 and TRBJ2-7, with TRBD2 matching 12 bases. Germline CDR1 and CDR2: MNHNY and SVGAGI (reference sequence). CDR3 length: 16 amino acids. V gave up 4 bases and J gave up 6 bases; unmatched junction bases: 10. The CDR3 DNA is TGTGCCAGCAGTTTACCCCTTCTAGCGGGGGGGGGCGAGCAGTACTTC. Translation gives CASSLPLLAGGGEQYF.

The CDR3 DNA follows: TGCGCCAGCAGCTCGGGACAGCAACAAGAGACCCAGTACTTC. This translates into CASSSGQQQETQYF. The rearrangement joins TRBV5-1 to TRBJ2-5; 7 positions match TRBD1. The CDR3 is 14 residues long. The trim removed 3 bases at V and 2 bases at J, leaving 4 bases unmatched. Germline lookup yields CDR1 SGHRS and CDR2 YFSETQ.

The chain employs TRBV28 and TRBJ2-7, with 7 bases that match TRBD1. This CDR3 has 14 residues. After removal of 6 bases from V and 4 bases from J, the junction contained 9 bases not matched to a gene. CDR1 MDHEN and CDR2 SYDVKM come from the germline V gene. CDR3 loop: CASRLQGIGYEQYF. The CDR3 DNA is TGTGCCAGCAGACTACAGGGGATCGGTTACGAGCAGTACTTC.

J is TRBJ2-1 and V is TRBV6-1, with a possible D match to TRBD1 (5 bases). V lost 3 bases and J lost 4, with 16 bases in between. Looked up from germline, CDR1 is MNHNS and CDR2 is SASEGT. This CDR3 region has 16 residues. This CDR3 is CASSDLTQVLYNEQFF. The CDR3 coding sequence is TGTGCCAGCAGTGACCTAACACAGGTGCTTTACAATGAGCAGTTCTTC.

This clone was detected only a few times. This chain joins TRBV27 and TRBJ2-7; 11 bases align to TRBD2. V shed 5 bases and J 5 bases; nucleotides not matched to a gene: 8. The CDR3 extends over 15 amino acids. Germline V lookup: CDR1 MNHEY, CDR2 SMNVEV (reference sequence). The chain's CDR3 is CASSQLAGGLNEQYF. In DNA form, the CDR3 reads TGTGCCAGCAGTCAGCTAGCGGGGGGTCTCAACGAGCAGTACTTC.

This clone was recorded once. The chain couples TRBV29-1 to TRBJ2-2; no firm D call. The CDR3 is made up of 15 amino acids. Germline lookup yields CDR1 SQVTM and CDR2 ANQGSEA. V lost 2 bases and J 0 bases, leaving 10 bases between the germline ends. This CDR3 reads CSVEYRQSNTGELFF. As DNA, the CDR3 is TGCAGCGTTGAATACAGACAATCGAACACCGGGGAGCTGTTTTTT.

The chain recombines TRBV2 with TRBJ1-4, with unresolved D. Germline V lookup: CDR1 SNHLY, CDR2 FYNNEI. The CDR3 spans 15 residues. Trimming cost V 6 bases and J 0 bases, with 11 bases left between them. DNA for the CDR3: TGTGCCAGCAGGTCGGACCCTGCAACTAATGAAAAACTGTTTTTT. Translation gives CASRSDPATNEKLFF. Full variable domain (remainder filled in from reference TRBV2 and TRBJ1-4): EPEVTQTPSHQVTQMGQEVILRCVPISNHLYFYWYRQILGQKVEFLVSFYNNEISEKSEIFDDQFSVERPDGSNFTLKIRSTKLEDSAMYFCASRSDPATNEKLFFGSGTQLSVL.

This clone appeared a single time. The chain links TRBV6-5 to TRBJ2-2, with D tentatively TRBD2 (5 bases). V was cut by 4 bases and J by 7 bases, with 16 bases left in between. The CDR3 is 15 amino acids. Germline V gives CDR1 MNHEY, CDR2 SVGAGI. The CDR3 DNA sequence: TGTGCCAGCAGTTTCCGTCGACGGGCGGGCGGGGAGCTGTTTTTT. Translation: CASSFRRRAGGELFF.

The chain links TRBV11-3 to TRBJ2-5; 7 bases map to TRBD1. After removal of 1 base from V and 4 bases from J, the junction contained 6 bases not matched to a gene. The germline CDR1 and CDR2 sequences are SGHNT and YENEEA. The CDR3 spans 15 residues. The CDR3 nucleotides read TGTGCCAGCAGCTTAGGACAGGGATTCGGAGAGACCCAGTACTTC. Translating gives CASSLGQGFGETQYF.

J is TRBJ1-2 and V is TRBV7-9; D is uncertain. CDR1 is SEHNR and CDR2 is FQNEAQ in the germline V gene (reference sequence). There are 11 residues in the CDR3. V was trimmed by 5 bases and J by 5 bases, leaving 6 bases between them. CDR3 bases: TGTGCCAGCAGCGCGGGTTATGGCTACACCTTC. The encoded protein is CASSAGYGYTF.

The chain employs TRBV5-4 and TRBJ2-7; 8 nucleotides match TRBD2. The CDR3 consists of 15 residues. Germline V gene sequence: CDR1 SGHNT, CDR2 YYREEE (reference sequence). V shed 2 bases and J 0 bases; nucleotides not matched to a gene: 4. In DNA form, the CDR3 reads TGTGCCAGCAGCTTACCTAGCGGGCGCTCCTACGAGCAGTACTTC. Translation: CASSLPSGRSYEQYF.

The chain uses TRBV2 and TRBJ2-7, with 11 nucleotides matching TRBD2. Germline assignment: CDR1 SNHLY and CDR2 FYNNEI. The CDR3 length is 15 residues. V gave up 6 bases and J gave up 0 bases; unmatched junction bases: 4. The CDR3 DNA follows: TGTGCCAGCAGCCCCGGGACTAGCGGCTCCTACGAGCAGTACTTC. Translation: CASSPGTSGSYEQYF.

This clone was seen a few times. The CDR3 nucleotides are TGTGCCAGCAAAGGACAGGGGAATCAGCCCCAGCATTTT. The encoded protein is CASKGQGNQPQHF. This chain uses TRBV6-6 with TRBJ1-5; TRBD1 matches 9 bases. The CDR3 length is 13 residues. The V gene end was trimmed by 7 bases and the J gene end by 4 bases; junction bases not matched to a gene: 2. The V gene's germline CDR1 is MNHNY and CDR2 SVGAGI (reference sequence).

CDR3 nucleotides: TGTGCCAGCCTCCCCAGCTCTGGGGCCAACGTCCTGACTTTC. The encoded protein is CASLPSSGANVLTF. The rearrangement uses TRBV6-1 and TRBJ2-6, with no clear D. Trimming stripped 8 bases from V and 0 bases from J, with 8 bases between. The CDR3 contains 14 residues. Germline values: CDR1 MNHNS, CDR2 SASEGT.

A few counts support this clone. This chain joins TRBV6-1 and TRBJ2-3; D is unresolved. Germline values: CDR1 MNHNS, CDR2 SASEGT. The CDR3 extends over 16 amino acids. V was cut by 0 bases and J by 2 bases, with 12 bases left in between. CDR3 in DNA: TGTGCCAGCAGTGAAGCTTCCCCCCAAAACACAGATACGCAGTATTTT. Amino acid sequence: CASSEASPQNTDTQYF.

This clone was recorded only once. CDR3 coding DNA: TGCGCCAGCAGGCAGACCGGGACCTTTAGCAATCAGCCCCAGCATTTT. It translates to CASRQTGTFSNQPQHF. The chain links TRBV4-1 to TRBJ1-5, with D possibly being TRBD1 (5 bases). Germline assignment: CDR1 MGHRA and CDR2 YSYEKL. The CDR3 length is 16 residues. Trimming removed 6 bases from V and 0 bases from J, with 15 bases in between.

The rearrangement uses TRBV21-1 and TRBJ2-7; the tabulated D call, TRBD1, remains unverified against the DNA. TRBV21-1 is given as a pseudogene. The CDR3 runs to 12 residues. CDR3 residues: CASKTQGGEQYF. The CDR3 nucleotides read TGTGCCAGCAAGACCCAGGGTGGCGAGCAGTACTTC.

The chain combines TRBV5-1 with TRBJ1-1; tentative D call: TRBD1 (6 bases). Deletions cut 5 bases from V and 11 bases from J, with 19 bases between. The CDR3 covers 13 residues. The germline V gene encodes CDR1 SGHRS and CDR2 YFSETQ. The CDR3 here is CASSTGSQGAAFF. For the CDR3, the DNA is TGCGCCAGCAGTACGGGGTCACAGGGAGCGGCTTTCTTT.

CDR3 DNA sequence: TGTGCCAGCAGTAAATTTGGACAGGGGGCTTTTTCTGAAGCTTTCTTT. Residues: CASSKFGQGAFSEAFF. The chain joins TRBV27 to TRBJ1-1; TRBD1 matches 11 bases. The CDR3 consists of 16 residues. V shed 5 bases, J shed 6 bases, and the junction held 11 bases outside the gene matches. Germline loops: CDR1 MNHEY, CDR2 SMNVEV (reference sequence).

V and J are TRBV29-1 and TRBJ1-2; 8 nucleotides agree with TRBD1. Germline CDR1 is SQVTM and CDR2 is ANQGSEA. This CDR3 region has 12 residues. V shed 4 bases and J 8 bases; nucleotides not matched to a gene: 6. The CDR3 reads CSVAGQGRGYTF. The CDR3 DNA reads TGCAGCGTTGCCGGACAGGGAAGGGGCTACACCTTC.

CDR3 bases: TGTGCCAGCAGCTTGGATGGACAACCGGGGGAGCAGTACTTC. Its protein is CASSLDGQPGEQYF. The V call is TRBV5-4, the J call TRBJ2-7, with D perhaps matching TRBD1 or TRBD2 (5 bases each). V was cut by 0 bases and J by 7 bases, with 14 bases left in between. Per the germline V gene, CDR1 is SGHNT and CDR2 is YYREEE (reference sequence). The CDR3 runs 14 residues.

The chain recombines TRBV11-3 with TRBJ2-3, with a tentative D call TRBD1 (5 bases). Germline-derived CDR1 and CDR2 are SGHNT and YENEEA. V lost 5 bases and J lost 5, with 11 bases in between. CDR3 length equals 13 residues. CDR3 residues: CASSRGAEDTQYF. CDR3 nucleotide sequence: TGTGCCAGCAGCCGTGGGGCGGAAGATACGCAGTATTTT.